This TCR beta chain was captured in a study of T cells and Merkel cell carcinoma outcomes. Study outcomes and limitations: In Merkel cell carcinoma, repertoire and T-cell density reportedly predicted outcomes.

The CDR3 covers 17 residues. The table came from immunoSEQ multiplex PCR; TCRdb's copy has only in-frame clones and leaves some out. The data show over 450 clones, around 91% seen once. For this clone: Its specificity is unknown.

The chain recombines TRBV12-1 with TRBJ2-2; the DNA was not used to check the table's D call, TRBD2. TRBV12-1 is an annotated pseudogene. This clonotype was sampled from a human donor with Merkel cell carcinoma. Sequenced material: tumor tissue from Merkel cell carcinoma. CDR3 region: CASSPLLWGGLTGELFF. The CDR3 DNA is TGTGCCAGCAGCCCCCTCCTTTGGGGGGGACTTACCGGGGAGCTGTTTTTT.